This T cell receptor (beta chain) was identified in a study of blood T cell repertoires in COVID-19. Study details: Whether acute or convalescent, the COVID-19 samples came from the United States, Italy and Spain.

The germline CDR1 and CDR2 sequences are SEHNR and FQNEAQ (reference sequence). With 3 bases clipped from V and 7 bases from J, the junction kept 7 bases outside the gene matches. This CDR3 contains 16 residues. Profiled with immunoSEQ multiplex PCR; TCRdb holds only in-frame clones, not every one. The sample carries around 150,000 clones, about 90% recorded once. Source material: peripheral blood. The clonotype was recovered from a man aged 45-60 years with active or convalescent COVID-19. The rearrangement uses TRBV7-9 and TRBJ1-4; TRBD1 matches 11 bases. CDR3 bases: TGTGCCAGCAGCTTCCCCTCCGGGACAGGGGGTGAAAAACTGTTTTTT. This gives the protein CASSFPSGTGGEKLFF.